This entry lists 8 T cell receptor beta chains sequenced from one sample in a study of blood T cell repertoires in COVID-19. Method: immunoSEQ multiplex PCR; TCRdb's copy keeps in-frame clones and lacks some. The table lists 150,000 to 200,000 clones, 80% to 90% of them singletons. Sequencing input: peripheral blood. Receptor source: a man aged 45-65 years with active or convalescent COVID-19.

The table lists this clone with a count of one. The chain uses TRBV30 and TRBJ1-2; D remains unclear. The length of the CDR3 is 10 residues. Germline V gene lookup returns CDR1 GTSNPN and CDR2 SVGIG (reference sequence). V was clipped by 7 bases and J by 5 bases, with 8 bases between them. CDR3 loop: CASAGYGYTF. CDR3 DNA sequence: TGTGCCTCCGCCGGTTATGGCTACACCTTC.

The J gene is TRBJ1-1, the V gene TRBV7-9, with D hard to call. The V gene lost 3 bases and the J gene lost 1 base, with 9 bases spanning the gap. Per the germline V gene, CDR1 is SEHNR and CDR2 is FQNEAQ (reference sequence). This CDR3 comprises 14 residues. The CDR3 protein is CASSLYTENTEAFF. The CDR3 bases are TGTGCCAGCAGCTTGTACACCGAGAACACTGAAGCTTTCTTT.

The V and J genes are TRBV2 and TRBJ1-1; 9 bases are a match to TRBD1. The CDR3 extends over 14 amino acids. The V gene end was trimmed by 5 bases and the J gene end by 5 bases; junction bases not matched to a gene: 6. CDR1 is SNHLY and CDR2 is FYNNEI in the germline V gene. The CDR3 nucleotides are TGTGCCAGCAGTAAACAGGGGGCTAGGACTGAAGCTTTCTTT. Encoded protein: CASSKQGARTEAFF.

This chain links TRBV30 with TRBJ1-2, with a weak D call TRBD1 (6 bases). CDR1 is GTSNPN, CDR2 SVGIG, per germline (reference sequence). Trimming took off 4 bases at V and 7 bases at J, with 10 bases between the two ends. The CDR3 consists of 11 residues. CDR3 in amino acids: CAWNRDVGYTF. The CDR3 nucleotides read TGTGCCTGGAACAGGGACGTTGGCTACACCTTC.

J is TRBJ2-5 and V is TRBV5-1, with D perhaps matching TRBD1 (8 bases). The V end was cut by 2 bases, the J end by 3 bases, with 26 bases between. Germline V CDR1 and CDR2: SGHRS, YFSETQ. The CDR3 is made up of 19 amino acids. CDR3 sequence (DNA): TGCGCCAGCAGCTTAGATTGGACAGGGTCAGGACTAGTGGAAGAGACCCAGTACTTC. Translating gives CASSLDWTGSGLVEETQYF.

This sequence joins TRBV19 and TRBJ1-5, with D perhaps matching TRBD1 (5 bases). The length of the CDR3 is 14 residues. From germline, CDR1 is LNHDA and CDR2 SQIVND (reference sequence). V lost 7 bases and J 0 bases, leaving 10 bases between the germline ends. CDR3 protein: CASNTGYSNQPQHF. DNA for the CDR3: TGTGCCAGTAACACAGGTTATAGCAATCAGCCCCAGCATTTT. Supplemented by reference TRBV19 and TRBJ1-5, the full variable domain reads DGGITQSPKYLFRKEGQNVTLSCEQNLNHDAMYWYRQDPGQGLRLIYYSQIVNDFQKGDIAEGYSVSREKKESFPLTVTSAQKNPTAFYLCASNTGYSNQPQHFGDGTRLSIL.

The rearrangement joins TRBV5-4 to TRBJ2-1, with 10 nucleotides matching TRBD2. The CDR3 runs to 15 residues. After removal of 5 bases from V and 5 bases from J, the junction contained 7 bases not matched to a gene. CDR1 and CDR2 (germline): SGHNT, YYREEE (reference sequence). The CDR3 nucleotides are TGTGCCAGCAGAACCGGGACTAGCGCTAACAATGAGCAGTTCTTC. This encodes CASRTGTSANNEQFF.

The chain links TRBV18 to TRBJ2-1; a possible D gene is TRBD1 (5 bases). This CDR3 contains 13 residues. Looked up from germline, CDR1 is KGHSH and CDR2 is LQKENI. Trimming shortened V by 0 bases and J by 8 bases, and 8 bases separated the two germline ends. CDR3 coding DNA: TGTGCCAGCTCACCACCGCCCAGGGATGAGCAGTTCTTC. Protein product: CASSPPPRDEQFF. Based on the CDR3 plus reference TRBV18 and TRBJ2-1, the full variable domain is NAGVMQNPRHLVRRRGQEARLRCSPMKGHSHVYWYRQLPEEGLKFMVYLQKENIIDESGMPKERFSAEFPKEGPSILRIQQVVRGDSAAYFCASSPPPRDEQFFGPGTRLTVL.